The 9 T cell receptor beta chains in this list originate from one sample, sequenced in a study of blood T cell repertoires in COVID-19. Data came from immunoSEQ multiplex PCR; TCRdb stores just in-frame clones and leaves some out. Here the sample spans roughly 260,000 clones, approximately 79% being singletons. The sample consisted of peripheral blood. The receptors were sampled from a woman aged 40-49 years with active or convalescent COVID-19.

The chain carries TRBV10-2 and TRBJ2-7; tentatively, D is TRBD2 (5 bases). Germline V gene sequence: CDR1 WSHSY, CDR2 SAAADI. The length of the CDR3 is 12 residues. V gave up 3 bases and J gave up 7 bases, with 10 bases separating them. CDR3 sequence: CASSDSSGEQYF. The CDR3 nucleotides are TGCGCCAGCAGTGATTCGTCGGGAGAGCAGTACTTC.

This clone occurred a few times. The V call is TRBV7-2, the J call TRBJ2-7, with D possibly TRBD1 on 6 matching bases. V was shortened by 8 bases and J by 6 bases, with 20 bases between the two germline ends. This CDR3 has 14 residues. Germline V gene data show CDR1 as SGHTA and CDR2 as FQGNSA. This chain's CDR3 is CASLPQGYPVEQYF. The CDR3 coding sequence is TGTGCCAGCCTTCCCCAGGGGTACCCGGTCGAGCAGTACTTC.

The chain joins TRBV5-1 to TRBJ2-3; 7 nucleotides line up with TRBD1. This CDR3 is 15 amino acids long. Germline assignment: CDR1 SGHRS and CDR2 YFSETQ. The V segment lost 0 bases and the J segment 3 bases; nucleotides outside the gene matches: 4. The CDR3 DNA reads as TGCGCCAGCAGCTTGGAGGGGGCTAGGACAGATACGCAGTATTTT. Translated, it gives CASSLEGARTDTQYF.

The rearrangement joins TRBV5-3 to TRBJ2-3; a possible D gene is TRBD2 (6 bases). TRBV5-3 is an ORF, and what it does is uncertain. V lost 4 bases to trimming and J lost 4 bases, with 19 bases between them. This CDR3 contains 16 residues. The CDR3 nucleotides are TGTGCCAGAAGCGTTGCGGGGTGTTTGGGCGCAGATACGCAGTATTTT. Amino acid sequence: CARSVAGCLGADTQYF.

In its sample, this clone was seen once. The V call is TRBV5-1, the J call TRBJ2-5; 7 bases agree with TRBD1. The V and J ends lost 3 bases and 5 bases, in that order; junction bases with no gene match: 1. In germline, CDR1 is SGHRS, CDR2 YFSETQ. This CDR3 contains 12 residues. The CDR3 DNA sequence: TGCGCCAGCAGCTCCAGGGGGGAGACCCAGTACTTC. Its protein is CASSSRGETQYF. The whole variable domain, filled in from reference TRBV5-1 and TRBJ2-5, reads KAGVTQTPRYLIKTRGQQVTLSCSPISGHRSVSWYQQTPGQGLQFLFEYFSETQRNKGNFPGRFSGRQFSNSRSEMNVSTLELGDSALYLCASSSRGETQYFGPGTRLLVL.

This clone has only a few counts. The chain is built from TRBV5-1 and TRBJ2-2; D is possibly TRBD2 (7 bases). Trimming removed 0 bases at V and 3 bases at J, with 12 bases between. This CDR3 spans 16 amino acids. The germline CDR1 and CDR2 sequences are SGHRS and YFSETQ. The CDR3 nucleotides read TGCGCCAGCAGCTTGGAGGGGGGGCCGGACACCGGGGAGCTGTTTTTT. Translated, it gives CASSLEGGPDTGELFF.

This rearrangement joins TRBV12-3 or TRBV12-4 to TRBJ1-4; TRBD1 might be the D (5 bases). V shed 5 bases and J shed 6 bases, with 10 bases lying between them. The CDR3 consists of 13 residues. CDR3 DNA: TGTGCCAGCAGTGGCGGGGGTTATGAAAAACTGTTTTTT. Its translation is CASSGGGYEKLFF.

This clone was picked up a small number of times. CDR3 sequence (DNA): TGTGCCAGCAGTGCGAAAATGGGACTAGCGAGGGAAGCAGATACGCAGTATTTT. Translation: CASSAKMGLAREADTQYF. The chain joins TRBV2 to TRBJ2-3; 10 nucleotides match TRBD2. Germline V gene sequence: CDR1 SNHLY, CDR2 FYNNEI. The CDR3 is made up of 18 amino acids. With V trimmed by 4 bases and J by 4 bases, 14 bases remained unmatched.

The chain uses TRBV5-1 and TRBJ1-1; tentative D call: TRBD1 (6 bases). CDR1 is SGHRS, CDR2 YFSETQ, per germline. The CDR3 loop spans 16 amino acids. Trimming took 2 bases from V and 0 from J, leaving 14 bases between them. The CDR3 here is CASSFSGHTMNTEAFF. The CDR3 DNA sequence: TGCGCCAGCAGCTTCTCGGGACATACCATGAACACTGAAGCTTTCTTT.